Below are 19 T cell receptor beta chains sequenced from a single sample in a study of blood T cell repertoires in COVID-19. The table came from immunoSEQ multiplex PCR; TCRdb's copy has only in-frame clones and leaves some out. The table records a few hundred thousand clones, about 90% of them present only once. The sample comprised peripheral blood. The receptor set was obtained from a woman younger than 45 with COVID-19, enrolled during active disease.

V gene TRBV9 combines with J gene TRBJ2-1, with D possibly matching TRBD1 (5 bases). V lost 3 bases and J lost 2, with 12 bases in between. Looked up from germline, CDR1 is SGDLS and CDR2 is YYNGEE. This CDR3 has 15 residues. The CDR3 DNA is TGTGCCAGCAGCGAACGGGCAGGGACCTACAATGAGCAGTTCTTC. Residues: CASSERAGTYNEQFF.

The V and J genes are TRBV27 and TRBJ2-6; no reliable D call. The CDR3 has 16 amino acids. The V gene's germline CDR1 is MNHEY and CDR2 SMNVEV (reference sequence). Trimming took off 2 bases at V and 1 base at J, with 9 bases between the two ends. CDR3 sequence reads: CASSLLDNSGANVLTF. CDR3 nucleotides: TGTGCCAGCAGTTTACTCGACAATTCTGGGGCCAACGTCCTGACTTTC.

The chain combines TRBV6-4 with TRBJ2-1; 10 bases line up with TRBD2. The germline gives CDR1 MRHNA, CDR2 SNTAGT. V was pared by 0 bases and J by 1 base, with 0 bases of the junction left unmatched. The CDR3 is made up of 16 amino acids. The CDR3 DNA sequence: TGTGCCAGCAGTGACTCGGGACTAGCGTCCTACAATGAGCAGTTCTTC. Translation: CASSDSGLASYNEQFF.

V and J are TRBV7-2 and TRBJ2-7; 8 bases are a match to TRBD1. V shed 4 bases, J shed 6 bases, and the junction held 8 bases outside the gene matches. Germline CDR1 reads SGHTA; CDR2 reads FQGNSA. CDR3 length: 14 residues. The CDR3 DNA reads TGTGCCAGCAGCTCCGACAGGGGATGGGCCGAGCAGTACTTC. Protein: CASSSDRGWAEQYF.

The V gene is TRBV19, the J gene TRBJ2-1, with D perhaps TRBD1 (5 bases). CDR3 size: 11 residues. Trimming pared 7 bases from V and 7 bases from J, leaving 8 bases between. Germline V gene data show CDR1 as LNHDA and CDR2 as SQIVND (reference sequence). The CDR3 region has the DNA TGTGCCAGTACCTCAGGGAATGAGCAGTTCTTC. Protein sequence: CASTSGNEQFF.

The V and J genes are TRBV30 and TRBJ2-5; D is ambiguous. The CDR3 is 13 amino acids. The ends were cut back, 1 base at V and 2 bases at J, with 8 bases in the middle. The germline V gene encodes CDR1 GTSNPN and CDR2 SVGIG (reference sequence). CDR3 nucleotide sequence: TGTGCCTGGAGTGGAACTGCACAAGAGACCCAGTACTTC. This sequence encodes CAWSGTAQETQYF. Supplemented by reference TRBV30 and TRBJ2-5, the full variable domain reads SQTIHQWPATLVQPVGSPLSLECTVEGTSNPNLYWYRQAAGRGLQLLFYSVGIGQISSEVPQNLSASRPQDRQFILSSKKLLLSDSGFYLCAWSGTAQETQYFGPGTRLLVL.

This rearrangement joins TRBV27 to TRBJ2-2; 7 bases are shared with TRBD1. J lost 6 bases, V lost 10 bases, and 5 bases had no gene match. The V gene's germline CDR1 is MNHEY and CDR2 SMNVEV (reference sequence). This CDR3 is 12 amino acids long. CDR3 amino acids: CATRQGPGELFF. The DNA of the CDR3 is TGTGCCACACGACAGGGCCCCGGGGAGCTGTTTTTT.

This clone has a handful of counts. V is TRBV21-1 and J is TRBJ1-4; the D call TRBD1 from the table was never checked on the DNA. TRBV21-1 is described as a pseudogene. This CDR3 spans 14 amino acids. The CDR3 DNA reads TGTGCCAGCAGCAATCAGGTCAGGGGTGAAAAACTGTTTTTT. Its translation is CASSNQVRGEKLFF.

The chain has TRBV9 and TRBJ2-5; the match to TRBD2 covers 9 bases. Germline values: CDR1 SGDLS, CDR2 YYNGEE. The CDR3 covers 16 residues. J was trimmed by 5 bases and V by 2 bases; bases with no gene match: 10. This CDR3 is CASSVGPSGNGETQYF. The CDR3, as DNA: TGTGCCAGCAGCGTGGGGCCTAGCGGGAATGGTGAGACCCAGTACTTC. The full variable domain, rest sourced from reference TRBV9 and TRBJ2-5, is DSGVTQTPKHLITATGQRVTLRCSPRSGDLSVYWYQQSLDQGLQFLIQYYNGEERAKGNILERFSAQQFPDLHSELNLSSLELGDSALYFCASSVGPSGNGETQYFGPGTRLLVL.

The chain carries TRBV28 and TRBJ2-7, with D unclear. Trimming left V 3 bases short and J 6 bases short, with 12 bases between. The CDR3 has 13 amino acids. Germline-derived CDR1 and CDR2 are MDHEN and SYDVKM. The CDR3 here is CASSLGNLGEQYF. The DNA of the CDR3 is TGTGCCAGCAGTTTGGGCAACTTGGGCGAGCAGTACTTC.

As to this clone: Other DNA variants within this sample encode the same CDR3. The V call is TRBV19, the J call TRBJ1-5; TRBD1 agrees at 7 bases. This CDR3 region has 14 residues. Germline CDR1 and CDR2: LNHDA and SQIVND (reference sequence). Trimming took 3 bases from V and 2 from J; bases not matched to a gene: 1. The CDR3 DNA is TGTGCCAGTAGTATTGGGACAGGCAATCAGCCCCAGCATTTT. Its translation is CASSIGTGNQPQHF. The full variable domain, completed using reference TRBV19 and TRBJ1-5, is DGGITQSPKYLFRKEGQNVTLSCEQNLNHDAMYWYRQDPGQGLRLIYYSQIVNDFQKGDIAEGYSVSREKKESFPLTVTSAQKNPTAFYLCASSIGTGNQPQHFGDGTRLSIL.

V usage is TRBV28 and J usage is TRBJ1-2; no firm D call. Germline assignment: CDR1 MDHEN and CDR2 SYDVKM. The length of the CDR3 is 13 residues. V dropped 6 bases and J dropped 8 bases, with 16 bases sitting between them. CDR3 sequence reads: CASRPSWAGGYTF. CDR3 nucleotides: TGTGCCAGCAGGCCGTCCTGGGCCGGAGGCTACACCTTC.

This chain links TRBV28 with TRBJ2-3; 8 bases line up with TRBD1. Germline assignment: CDR1 MDHEN and CDR2 SYDVKM. The CDR3 length is 14 residues. Trimming removed 8 bases from V and 4 bases from J; junction bases left unmatched: 8. The DNA of the CDR3 is TGTGCCAGCGTCCTGGCAGGGGGCTCAGATACGCAGTATTTT. This sequence encodes CASVLAGGSDTQYF.

The chain employs TRBV11-2 and TRBJ2-3; 9 positions match TRBD2. Germline V gene sequence: CDR1 SGHAT, CDR2 FQNNGV. The V gene end was trimmed by 1 base and the J gene end by 3 bases; junction bases not matched to a gene: 5. The CDR3 runs to 16 residues. The DNA of the CDR3 is TGTGCCAGCAGCTTAGTCGGAGCGGGAGGTACAGATACGCAGTATTTT. Translating it yields CASSLVGAGGTDTQYF.

This chain connects TRBV6-1 to TRBJ2-1; D possibly corresponds to TRBD1 (5 bases). CDR3 length equals 12 residues. Per germline, CDR1 MNHNS and CDR2 SASEGT. Trimming cost V 3 bases and J 8 bases, with 8 bases left between them. This chain's CDR3 is CASSDRVHEQFF. CDR3 nucleotides: TGTGCCAGCAGTGACAGGGTTCATGAGCAGTTCTTC.

The V gene is TRBV27, the J gene TRBJ2-1; weak D call: TRBD1 (5 bases). CDR1 is MNHEY, CDR2 SMNVEV, per germline (reference sequence). V was trimmed by 1 base and J by 0 bases, leaving 13 bases between them. This CDR3 is built from 17 residues. The DNA for the CDR3 is TGTGCCAGCAGTTTATTTGCAGGGTCAAGCTCCTACAATGAGCAGTTCTTC. Residues: CASSLFAGSSSYNEQFF.

The CDR3 DNA sequence: TGTGCCAGCAGCTACCCGGGCCGCGGGAGGTACTTC. It yields the protein CASSYPGRGRYF. J is TRBJ2-7 and V is TRBV27, with TRBD2 matching 7 bases. This CDR3 spans 12 amino acids. Germline V gives CDR1 MNHEY, CDR2 SMNVEV (reference sequence). The trim removed 6 bases at V and 12 bases at J, leaving 11 bases unmatched.

The chain links TRBV6-4 to TRBJ2-7, with D perhaps matching TRBD2 (6 bases). Per germline, CDR1 MRHNA and CDR2 SNTAGT. The CDR3 sequence is 11 residues long. Deletions cut 11 bases from V and 6 bases from J, with 14 bases between. The DNA for the CDR3 is TGTGCCTCCCGGACTACCTCCGAGCAGTACTTC. This encodes CASRTTSEQYF.

The chain is built from TRBV6-6 and TRBJ1-3, with TRBD1 matching 8 bases. The CDR3 runs to 17 residues. In germline, CDR1 is MNHNY, CDR2 SVGAGI (reference sequence). V was clipped by 5 bases and J by 4 bases; unmatched bases: 13. CDR3 in amino acids: CASSPDPTGARGNTIYF. The CDR3 region has the DNA TGTGCCAGCAGTCCCGACCCGACAGGGGCTAGGGGAAACACCATATATTTT.